This T cell receptor (beta chain) appears in the sequencing data of a study of identical twins. J lost 4 bases, V lost 3 bases, and 10 bases had no gene match. Germline V gene data show CDR1 as SGHDT and CDR2 as YYEEEE. CDR3 length: 16 residues. One entry per CDR3 protein results from TCRdb running MiXCR on the 5' RACE reads. The sample lists about 340,000 distinct CDR3 sequences, more than 9% occurring once. In addition, the sample was reused for a study of yellow fever vaccine responses in identical twins.

The source material was CD8+ T cells sorted from blood. This receptor was obtained from a woman aged 18 to 35 in good health. J is TRBJ2-1 and V is TRBV5-6; TRBD2 matches at 7 bases. The CDR3 loop is CASSSDSGRSYNEQFF. The CDR3 DNA is TGTGCCAGCAGCTCCGATAGCGGGCGTTCATACAATGAGCAGTTCTTC.